This TCR beta chain comes out of a study of blood T cells in healthy people across ages. Across the whole study: The template switching approach captured approximately one barcoded beta molecule for every two T cells.

Germline-derived CDR1 and CDR2 are SQVTM and ANQGSEA. Unmatched junction bases numbered 4, after V lost 6 bases and J lost 1 base. The CDR3 length is 13 residues. Extractions gave at least 5 micrograms of total RNA per sample. A second PCR, run for roughly 7 to 11 cycles, used a sample-barcoded 5' primer plus a J-beta primer mix. Researchers report that a template-switch adaptor with 12 random nucleotides tagged each cDNA molecule. Sequencing yielded, for each sample, at least 3 million paired-end reads carrying CDR3. One entry per CDR3 protein results from TCRdb running MiXCR on the 5' RACE reads. The repertoire holds around 1,700,000 distinct CDR3 sequences, with under 30% as singletons.

The receptor's source is a woman aged 25 to 45 in good health. The chain uses TRBV29-1 and TRBJ1-2, with TRBD1 matching 8 bases. The sequenced sample was blood. As DNA, the CDR3 is TGCAGCGTCCGACAGGGGATTAACTATGGCTACACCTTC. As protein: CSVRQGINYGYTF.